These 9 T cell receptor beta chains were sequenced from one sample in a study of T cells in Graves' hyperthyroidism and ophthalmopathy. TCR beta CDR3 regions were amplified from RNA transcripts. HTBI primers were the set used in a first-round RT-PCR of the TCR CDR3. MiXCR was run by TCRdb on the multiplex PCR reads, yielding one entry per CDR3 protein. Here the sample spans 500,000 to 600,000 distinct CDR3 sequences, approximately 49% being singletons. The sample comprised peripheral blood or thyroid tissue (not recorded which). The receptors shown here come from an adult woman with Graves' disease, either hyperthyroidism or ophthalmopathy (not recorded which).

The V call is TRBV28, the J call TRBJ2-7; a possible D gene is TRBD2 (5 bases). CDR3 length equals 12 residues. The V and J ends lost 5 bases and 4 bases respectively, with 9 bases between them. Germline CDR1 MDHEN, CDR2 SYDVKM. In DNA, the CDR3 is TGTGCCAGCAGTGACTACGGGTACGAGCAGTACTTC. Its translation: CASSDYGYEQYF.

There are many counts of this clonotype. The chain recombines TRBV10-2 with TRBJ1-6; 8 bases line up with TRBD1. Losses at the gene ends were 8 bases for V and 7 bases for J; bases not matched to a gene: 10. The CDR3 is made up of 15 amino acids. Germline V gene lookup returns CDR1 WSHSY and CDR2 SAAADI. Here the CDR3 DNA reads TGCGCCAGCCGATCGACAGGGGACACGAATTCACCCCTCCACTTT. Translation: CASRSTGDTNSPLHF.

The CDR3: CATSTLLGVGDYGYTF. The CDR3 nucleotides are TGTGCCACCAGCACCCTGCTCGGCGTCGGTGACTATGGCTACACCTTC. V and J are TRBV15 and TRBJ1-2; D gene unclear. V lost 4 bases and J lost 3, with 18 bases in between. CDR1 is LNHNV, CDR2 YYDKDF, per germline (reference sequence). This CDR3 region has 16 residues.

The rearrangement joins TRBV11-2 to TRBJ2-5; 7 nucleotides line up with TRBD1. Germline loops: CDR1 SGHAT, CDR2 FQNNGV. The CDR3 runs 15 residues. V trimming: 3 bases; J trimming: 3 bases; junction bases outside the gene matches: 7. The CDR3 loop is CASSFKFTGEETQYF. CDR3 nucleotides: TGTGCCAGCAGCTTTAAGTTTACAGGGGAAGAGACCCAGTACTTC.

The chain carries TRBV20-1 and TRBJ1-5; D uncertain. The CDR3 is made up of 16 amino acids. The germline V gene encodes CDR1 DFQATT and CDR2 SNEGSKA (reference sequence). Trimming removed 0 bases from V and 0 bases from J, with 12 bases in between. The CDR3 loop is CSARDPGDSSNQPQHF. The DNA of the CDR3 is TGCAGTGCTAGAGATCCGGGAGACTCTAGCAATCAGCCCCAGCATTTT.

The chain couples TRBV12-3 or TRBV12-4 to TRBJ1-5, with a tentative D call TRBD1 (5 bases). CDR3 length: 15 residues. V was trimmed by 6 bases and J by 1 base, leaving 13 bases between them. For the CDR3, the DNA is TGTGCCAGCAGCCGAGCAGGGCCCAGCAATCAGCCCCAGCATTTT. Amino acid sequence: CASSRAGPSNQPQHF.

The chain joins TRBV19 to TRBJ1-5; TRBD1 matches 7 bases. CDR3 length equals 14 residues. Per germline, CDR1 LNHDA and CDR2 SQIVND (reference sequence). V lost 10 bases and J lost 4; bases outside the gene matches: 10. As DNA, the CDR3 is TGTGCCACCACGACGACAGGGTTTAATCAGCCCCAGCATTTT. Translation: CATTTTGFNQPQHF.

This clonotype was found many times. The chain carries TRBV20-1 and TRBJ1-1, with a possible D match to TRBD1 (5 bases). This CDR3 is 11 amino acids long. Deletions cut 3 bases from V and 11 bases from J, with 13 bases between. Per germline, CDR1 DFQATT and CDR2 SNEGSKA (reference sequence). Here the CDR3 reads CSASVGREAFF. CDR3 DNA: TGCAGTGCTAGTGTGGGCAGGGAGGCTTTCTTT.

J is TRBJ2-1 and V is TRBV7-3; 13 bases are a match to TRBD2. V lost 5 bases and J lost 0; bases outside the gene matches: 4. The germline CDR1 and CDR2 sequences are SGHTA and FQGTGA. The CDR3 covers 17 residues. The CDR3 sequence: CASSVLAGGPSYNEQFF. DNA of the CDR3: TGTGCCAGCAGCGTACTAGCGGGAGGGCCCTCCTACAATGAGCAGTTCTTC.